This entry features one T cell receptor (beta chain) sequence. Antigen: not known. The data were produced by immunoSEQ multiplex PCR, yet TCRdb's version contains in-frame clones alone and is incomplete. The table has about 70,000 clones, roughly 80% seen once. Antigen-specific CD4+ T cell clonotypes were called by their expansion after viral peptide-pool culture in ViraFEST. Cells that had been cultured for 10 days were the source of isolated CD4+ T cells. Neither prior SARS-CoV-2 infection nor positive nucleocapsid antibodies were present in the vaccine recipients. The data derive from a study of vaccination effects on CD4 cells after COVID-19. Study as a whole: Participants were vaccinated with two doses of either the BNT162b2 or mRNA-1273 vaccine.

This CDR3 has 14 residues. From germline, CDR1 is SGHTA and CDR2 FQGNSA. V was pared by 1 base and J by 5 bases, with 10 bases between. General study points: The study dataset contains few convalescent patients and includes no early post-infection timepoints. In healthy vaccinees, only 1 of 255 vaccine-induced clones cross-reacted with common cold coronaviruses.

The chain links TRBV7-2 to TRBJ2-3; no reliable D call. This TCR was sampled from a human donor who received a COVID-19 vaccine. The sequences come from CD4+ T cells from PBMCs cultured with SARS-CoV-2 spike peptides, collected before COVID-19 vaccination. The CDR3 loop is CASSLDLVVDTQYF. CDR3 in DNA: TGTGCCAGCAGCTTAGATCTAGTTGTAGATACGCAGTATTTT. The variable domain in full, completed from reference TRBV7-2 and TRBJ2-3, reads GAGVSQSPSNKVTEKGKDVELRCDPISGHTALYWYRQSLGQGLEFLIYFQGNSAPDKSGLPSDRFSAERTGGSVSTLTIQRTQQEDSAVYLCASSLDLVVDTQYFGPGTRLTVL.